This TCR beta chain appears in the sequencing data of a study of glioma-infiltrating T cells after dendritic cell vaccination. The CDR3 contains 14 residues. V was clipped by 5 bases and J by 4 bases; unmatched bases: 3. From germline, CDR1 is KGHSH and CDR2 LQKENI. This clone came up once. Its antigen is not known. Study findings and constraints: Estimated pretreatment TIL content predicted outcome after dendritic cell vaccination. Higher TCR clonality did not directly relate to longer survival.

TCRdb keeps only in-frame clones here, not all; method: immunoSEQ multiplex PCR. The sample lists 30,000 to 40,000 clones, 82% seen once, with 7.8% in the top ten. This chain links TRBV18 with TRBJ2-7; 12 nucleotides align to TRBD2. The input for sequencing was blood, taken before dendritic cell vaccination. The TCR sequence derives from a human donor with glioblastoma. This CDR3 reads CASSEGLAGYEQYF. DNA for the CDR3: TGTGCCAGCTCAGAGGGACTAGCGGGTTACGAGCAGTACTTC.